One sample yielded the 32 T cell receptor beta chains listed below, sequenced in a study of radiation and T cells in renal cell carcinoma. Profiled with immunoSEQ multiplex PCR; TCRdb holds only in-frame clones, not every one. The profile shows some 120,000 clones, 81% of them singletons. Time point denoted: blood 2 weeks post-SBRT. Indicated treatment: 15 Gy SBRT to primary tumor, nephrectomy 4 weeks later. The source was blood, collected from a patient whose treatment included radiotherapy and nephrectomy. Receptors originate from a man aged 50 to 60 with renal cell carcinoma.

The V call is TRBV10-3, the J call TRBJ2-1, with D uncertain. V dropped 8 bases and J dropped 4 bases, with 18 bases sitting between them. This CDR3 region has 15 residues. Germline CDR1 is ENHRY and CDR2 is SYGVKD. The DNA for the CDR3 is TGTGCCATCTCGGAATGGACCGTTTCGTACAATGAGCAGTTCTTC. Residues: CAISEWTVSYNEQFF.

This chain connects TRBV6-1 to TRBJ1-1; 7 nucleotides align to TRBD1. V was clipped by 7 bases and J by 0 bases; unmatched bases: 8. The CDR3 is 15 amino acids. Germline-derived CDR1 and CDR2 are MNHNS and SASEGT. The CDR3 sequence is CASKPRQGMNTEAFF. For the CDR3, the DNA is TGTGCCAGCAAACCACGACAGGGCATGAACACTGAAGCTTTCTTT.

V gene TRBV7-8 combines with J gene TRBJ2-7; tentatively, D is TRBD1 (5 bases). This CDR3 has 14 amino acids. Germline CDR1 reads SGHVS; CDR2 reads FQNEAQ. V lost 2 bases, J lost 4 bases, and 12 bases lay in between. The CDR3: CASSLSRDGYEQYF. DNA for the CDR3: TGTGCCAGCAGCTTAAGCAGGGATGGGTACGAGCAGTACTTC.

The chain couples TRBV27 to TRBJ2-3; either TRBD1 or TRBD2 may supply D (5 bases each). Trimming took off 9 bases at V and 2 bases at J, with 9 bases between the two ends. This CDR3 is 12 amino acids long. Germline V gene lookup returns CDR1 MNHEY and CDR2 SMNVEV (reference sequence). The CDR3 here is CASRGPTDTQYF. In DNA form, the CDR3 reads TGTGCCAGTCGGGGACCCACAGATACGCAGTATTTT.

The genes are TRBV6-5 and TRBJ1-3; no clear D. Germline CDR1 reads MNHEY; CDR2 reads SVGAGI. Trimming removed 4 bases at V and 2 bases at J, with 12 bases between. The CDR3 runs 15 residues. The CDR3 region is CASSFSVSAGNTIYF. The CDR3 nucleotides read TGTGCCAGCAGTTTTTCGGTTTCCGCTGGAAACACCATATATTTT.

The rearrangement links TRBV19 to TRBJ1-1; tentatively, D is TRBD1 (6 bases). The V end was cut by 4 bases, the J end by 5 bases, with 8 bases between. The CDR3 has 12 residues. From germline, CDR1 is LNHDA and CDR2 SQIVND (reference sequence). The CDR3 loop is CASSKDRTEAFF. The CDR3 DNA reads as TGTGCCAGTAGTAAGGACAGAACTGAAGCTTTCTTT.

The genes are TRBV2 and TRBJ1-2; TRBD1 is a possible D gene (6 bases). V lost 5 bases and J 4 bases, leaving 11 bases between the germline ends. The length of the CDR3 is 13 residues. Germline values: CDR1 SNHLY, CDR2 FYNNEI. The CDR3 spells CASSSQGRYGYTF. In DNA, the CDR3 is TGTGCCAGCAGTTCACAGGGACGCTATGGCTACACCTTC. Variable domain in full (rest from reference TRBV2 and TRBJ1-2): EPEVTQTPSHQVTQMGQEVILRCVPISNHLYFYWYRQILGQKVEFLVSFYNNEISEKSEIFDDQFSVERPDGSNFTLKIRSTKLEDSAMYFCASSSQGRYGYTFGSGTRLTVV.

The rearrangement links TRBV11-3 to TRBJ2-7; D is perhaps TRBD1 (6 bases). The ends were cut back, 5 bases at V and 1 base at J, with 12 bases in the middle. The CDR3 runs to 14 residues. Germline CDR1 is SGHNT and CDR2 is YENEEA. As DNA, the CDR3 is TGTGCCAGCAGCCCTGACAGGTGGTCCTACGAGCAGTACTTC. Its protein is CASSPDRWSYEQYF.

This clone appeared a few times. V and J are TRBV7-6 and TRBJ2-7, with D maybe TRBD2 (5 bases). The CDR3 has 15 amino acids. Germline V gene data show CDR1 as SGHVS and CDR2 as FNYEAQ. V was trimmed by 1 base and J by 3 bases, leaving 13 bases between them. CDR3 residues: CASSLDAGLNYEQYF. CDR3 sequence (DNA): TGTGCCAGCAGCTTAGACGCGGGCTTAAACTACGAGCAGTACTTC.

The chain is built from TRBV7-2 and TRBJ2-3; tentative D call: TRBD1 (6 bases). V was cut by 3 bases and J by 7 bases, with 26 bases left in between. The CDR3 runs to 18 residues. CDR1 and CDR2 from the germline V gene are SGHTA and FQGNSA. CDR3 in DNA: TGTGCCAGCAGCTTCCGATACGTGGGCTACGCACAGGGAAATACGCAGTATTTT. This translates into CASSFRYVGYAQGNTQYF.

There are a few counts of this clone. The rearrangement joins TRBV7-6 to TRBJ2-1; D is unresolved. Trimming shortened V by 3 bases and J by 5 bases, and 8 bases separated the two germline ends. Germline V gene sequence: CDR1 SGHVS, CDR2 FNYEAQ. The CDR3 length is 13 residues. Here the CDR3 reads CASSFQEDNEQFF. The CDR3, as DNA: TGTGCCAGCAGCTTCCAAGAAGACAATGAGCAGTTCTTC.

The chain has TRBV10-2 and TRBJ1-5; TRBD1 might be the D (6 bases). The ends were cut back, 9 bases at V and 4 bases at J, with 10 bases in the middle. The CDR3 spans 12 residues. From germline, CDR1 is WSHSY and CDR2 SAAADI. CDR3: CASTQGNQPQHF. The DNA for the CDR3 is TGCGCCAGTACTCAGGGGAATCAGCCCCAGCATTTT.

The chain is built from TRBV6-6 and TRBJ1-5; D gene uncertain. CDR1 MNHNY and CDR2 SVGAGI come from the germline V gene (reference sequence). V lost 5 bases and J 3 bases, leaving 5 bases between the germline ends. The CDR3 contains 12 residues. The CDR3 sequence is CASSNPNQPQHF. As DNA, the CDR3 is TGTGCCAGCAGTAACCCCAATCAGCCCCAGCATTTT.

In DNA, the CDR3 is TGTGCCAGCAGCCAAGCCTGGGGAGGGACCCAGCATTTT. Its translation is CASSQAWGGTQHF. The chain recombines TRBV14 with TRBJ1-5; D is undetermined. Germline assignment: CDR1 SGHDN and CDR2 FVKESK. The V end was cut by 1 base, the J end by 11 bases, with 12 bases between. The CDR3 has 13 residues.

V and J are TRBV7-9 and TRBJ2-1; TRBD2 matches 9 bases. V was pared by 0 bases and J by 2 bases, with 8 bases of the junction left unmatched. From germline, CDR1 is SEHNR and CDR2 FQNEAQ (reference sequence). This CDR3 is 18 amino acids long. As DNA, the CDR3 is TGTGCCAGCAGCTTAGCGCTGGGTAGCGGGGGCACCTACAATGAGCAGTTCTTC. Its translation is CASSLALGSGGTYNEQFF.

This sequence joins TRBV9 and TRBJ2-1, with 11 bases that match TRBD1. Germline V gene sequence: CDR1 SGDLS, CDR2 YYNGEE. Losses at the gene ends were 0 bases for V and 3 bases for J; bases not matched to a gene: 8. CDR3 length: 18 amino acids. The CDR3 is CASSVEPQGQGVYNEQFF. The CDR3 coding sequence is TGTGCCAGCAGCGTAGAACCCCAGGGACAGGGGGTCTACAATGAGCAGTTCTTC. Based on the CDR3 plus reference TRBV9 and TRBJ2-1, the full variable domain is DSGVTQTPKHLITATGQRVTLRCSPRSGDLSVYWYQQSLDQGLQFLIQYYNGEERAKGNILERFSAQQFPDLHSELNLSSLELGDSALYFCASSVEPQGQGVYNEQFFGPGTRLTVL.

V is TRBV27 and J is TRBJ1-2, with D possibly TRBD1 on 5 matching bases. Germline values: CDR1 MNHEY, CDR2 SMNVEV (reference sequence). The V end lost 5 bases, the J end lost 2 bases, and 9 bases lay between the germline ends. The CDR3 has 13 residues. CDR3 amino acids: CASSARQNYGYTF. DNA of the CDR3: TGTGCCAGCAGTGCCAGACAGAACTATGGCTACACCTTC.

This rearrangement joins TRBV27 to TRBJ1-1; no definite D call. Germline CDR1 MNHEY, CDR2 SMNVEV (reference sequence). The length of the CDR3 is 15 residues. Trimming removed 0 bases from V and 8 bases from J, with 16 bases in between. The chain's CDR3 is CASSLSYLEGTEAFF. The CDR3 DNA sequence: TGTGCCAGCAGTTTATCCTATCTTGAGGGTACCGAAGCTTTCTTT.

This clone was counted only a few times. This specimen includes other DNA sequences encoding the same CDR3. This sequence joins TRBV4-1 and TRBJ2-3, with 12 nucleotides matching TRBD2. CDR1 is MGHRA and CDR2 is YSYEKL in the germline V gene. The CDR3 is made up of 16 amino acids. V lost 2 bases, J lost 2 bases, and 2 bases stayed unmatched. The CDR3 nucleotides are TGCGCCAGCAGCCAACGACTAGCGGGGGACACAGATACGCAGTATTTT. As protein: CASSQRLAGDTDTQYF.

This chain links TRBV11-2 with TRBJ1-3, with D tentatively TRBD1 (6 bases). The CDR3 runs 15 residues. Germline V gives CDR1 SGHAT, CDR2 FQNNGV. V was pared by 1 base and J by 2 bases, with 9 bases between. The CDR3 coding sequence is TGTGCCAGCAGCTTAGTCACAGGGCCTGGAAACACCATATATTTT. Translation: CASSLVTGPGNTIYF.

The chain is built from TRBV6-1 and TRBJ1-2; perhaps TRBD1 as D (6 bases). The CDR3 length is 17 residues. Germline V CDR1 and CDR2: MNHNS, SASEGT. V was clipped by 1 base and J by 2 bases, with 17 bases between them. CDR3 bases: TGTGCCAGCAGTGAAGTTTGGAAGGGGGGATTAAACTATGGCTACACCTTC. Encoded protein: CASSEVWKGGLNYGYTF.

This clone has a single count. V gene TRBV6-1 combines with J gene TRBJ2-1; D might be TRBD1 (6 bases). The CDR3 covers 14 residues. From germline, CDR1 is MNHNS and CDR2 SASEGT. The V and J ends lost 3 bases and 7 bases respectively, with 13 bases between them. The CDR3 loop reads CASSDGQIWNEQFF. Here the CDR3 DNA reads TGTGCCAGCAGTGACGGACAGATTTGGAATGAGCAGTTCTTC.

The chain uses TRBV11-2 and TRBJ2-3; no clear D gene. The CDR3 totals 15 residues. Germline values: CDR1 SGHAT, CDR2 FQNNGV. V was shortened by 5 bases and J by 1 base, with 13 bases between the two germline ends. The CDR3 region has the DNA TGTGCCAGCAGCCCCCTCCGGGCCGGCACAGATACGCAGTATTTT. This codes for CASSPLRAGTDTQYF.

This clone was seen a handful of times. J is TRBJ1-3 and V is TRBV2; TRBD1 matches 10 bases. There are 19 residues in the CDR3. The V and J ends lost 2 bases and 0 bases, in that order; junction bases with no gene match: 10. Germline loops: CDR1 SNHLY, CDR2 FYNNEI. In nucleotides, the CDR3 is TGTGCCAGCAGTGAATTTGGGACAGGGGCCTATAGCTCTGGAAACACCATATATTTT. It is translated as CASSEFGTGAYSSGNTIYF.

Written as DNA, the CDR3 is TGTGCCAGCAGTTCTCTTCTAGGATACAATGAGCAGTTCTTC. It yields the protein CASSSLLGYNEQFF. The chain has TRBV6-5 and TRBJ2-1; unclear D gene. Trimming left V 4 bases short and J 4 bases short, with 11 bases between. CDR1 is MNHEY, CDR2 SVGAGI, per germline. The CDR3 consists of 14 residues.

This chain uses TRBV30 with TRBJ2-3; D is ambiguous. The CDR3 runs 14 residues. Trimming left V 0 bases short and J 7 bases short, with 14 bases between. CDR1 is GTSNPN, CDR2 SVGIG, per germline (reference sequence). The chain's CDR3 is CAWSVRGLGNTQYF. The CDR3 DNA follows: TGTGCCTGGAGTGTACGCGGTCTAGGTAATACGCAGTATTTT.

V and J are TRBV30 and TRBJ1-1; D is perhaps TRBD1 (5 bases). The CDR3 consists of 15 residues. Trimming took off 1 base at V and 0 bases at J, with 12 bases between the two ends. Germline V gene sequence: CDR1 GTSNPN, CDR2 SVGIG (reference sequence). The CDR3 DNA reads as TGTGCCTGGAGTGAGGCAGGGCTATTGAACACTGAAGCTTTCTTT. Amino acid sequence: CAWSEAGLLNTEAFF.

This clone was counted once. The chain has TRBV5-1 and TRBJ1-2; D is unclear. V lost 1 base and J lost 6, with 13 bases in between. The CDR3 contains 14 residues. Germline V CDR1 and CDR2: SGHRS, YFSETQ. The CDR3 region has the DNA TGCGCCAGCAGCTTGTTAAGCATTGACGATGGCTACACCTTC. Encoded protein: CASSLLSIDDGYTF.

The chain employs TRBV15 and TRBJ2-3; TRBD2 aligns across 8 bases. Germline V CDR1 and CDR2: LNHNV, YYDKDF (reference sequence). V trimming: 8 bases; J trimming: 4 bases; junction bases outside the gene matches: 8. The CDR3 spans 14 residues. CDR3 coding DNA: TGTGCCACCTATATCGGGGGGGCGGCAGATACGCAGTATTTT. It specifies CATYIGGAADTQYF.

The rearrangement uses TRBV19 and TRBJ2-7; 9 positions agree with TRBD2. CDR1 LNHDA and CDR2 SQIVND come from the germline V gene (reference sequence). The ends lost 6 bases at V and 5 bases at J; junction bases unmatched: 8. The CDR3 extends over 14 amino acids. The CDR3 DNA reads TGTGCCAGTAGGTCCGGGACTAGCTTAAACGAGCAGTACTTC. Translation gives CASRSGTSLNEQYF.

This sequence joins TRBV29-1 and TRBJ2-7; D is uncertain. Germline CDR1 reads SQVTM; CDR2 reads ANQGSEA. This CDR3 has 11 residues. V gave up 4 bases and J gave up 5 bases, with 9 bases separating them. The DNA of the CDR3 is TGCAGCGTTGCCTGGGCCAACGAGCAGTACTTC. It translates to CSVAWANEQYF.

This chain joins TRBV5-4 and TRBJ1-3, with D tentatively TRBD1 (5 bases). Germline lookup yields CDR1 SGHNT and CDR2 YYREEE (reference sequence). CDR3 length: 16 residues. Trimming cost V 0 bases and J 0 bases, with 10 bases left between them. CDR3: CASSLVGDSSGNTIYF. The CDR3 coding sequence is TGTGCCAGCAGCTTGGTAGGGGATAGCTCTGGAAACACCATATATTTT.